These T cell receptor beta chains were read from a single sample in a study of blood T cell repertoires in COVID-19. The method was immunoSEQ multiplex PCR; TCRdb's version includes in-frame clones alone and lacks a portion of them. This sample has 150,000 or so clones; around 84% occur once, and the top ten carry around 1.5%. The sequenced material came from peripheral blood. The receptors were sampled from a man at least 80 years old with acute or convalescent COVID-19. CDR3s include the opening cysteine and the closing phenylalanine or tryptophan. D genes are given only for firm matches. Rows may omit the clone size; those that give it use once, few, many or a size class.

V gene,clone size,D gene,J gene,CDR3 DNA,CDR3 protein
TRBV7-9,NA,NA,TRBJ2-3,TGTGCCAGCAGCTTTCGTCCTCCAGATACGCAGTATTTT,CASSFRPPDTQYF
TRBV5-5,NA,NA,TRBJ2-3,TGTGCCAGCAGCTTGTCGGTAACTAGCACAGATACGCAGTATTTT,CASSLSVTSTDTQYF
TRBV30,NA,NA,TRBJ1-3,TGTGCCTGGAGTGTATCAGGGGTAAACACCATATATTTT,CAWSVSGVNTIYF
TRBV10-3,NA,TRBD1,TRBJ2-1,TGTGCCATCAGTCAGAGGGACGACAGGGGCAATGAGCAGTTCTTC,CAISQRDDRGNEQFF
TRBV3-1/TRBV3-2,NA,TRBD2,TRBJ2-5,TGTGCCAGCAGGGCGACTAGCGTTAGGTACCAAGAGACCCAGTACTTC,CASRATSVRYQETQYF
TRBV5-1,once,TRBD1,TRBJ1-2,TGCGCCAGCAGCTTGGGACAGGGGTCCCCAGTGGGTGGCTACACCTTC,CASSLGQGSPVGGYTF
TRBV27,NA,TRBD1,TRBJ1-1,TGTGCCAGCCGATTAGACAGGGGGCGCAACACTGAAGCTTTCTTT,CASRLDRGRNTEAFF
TRBV28,NA,NA,TRBJ1-2,TGTGCCAGCAGTCCTGGGACACCTAAAGGCTATGGCTACACCTTC,CASSPGTPKGYGYTF
TRBV29-1,few,NA,TRBJ1-4,TGCAGCGCACAGTTCAGTCGAGAAAAACTGTTTTTT,CSAQFSREKLFF
TRBV6-5,few,NA,TRBJ1-2,TGTGCCAGCAGCTACATTTCGGTTAACTATGGCTACACCTTC,CASSYISVNYGYTF
TRBV5-1,NA,NA,TRBJ2-3,TGCGCCAGCAGCTTTGCAGGGTACTTGGATACGCAGTATTTT,CASSFAGYLDTQYF
TRBV7-6,NA,TRBD1,TRBJ1-2,TGTGCCAGCAGCTTAGCGGGACAGGGGGCCGCTGGCTACACCTTC,CASSLAGQGAAGYTF
TRBV7-3,NA,TRBD1,TRBJ2-5,TGTGCCAGCAGCTTGACAGGGGGGGAGACCCAGTACTTC,CASSLTGGETQYF
TRBV24-1,NA,TRBD1,TRBJ2-2,TGTGCCACCAGTGGGGACAGGGGAATCTCCGGGGAGCTGTTTTTT,CATSGDRGISGELFF
TRBV3-1/TRBV3-2,NA,TRBD1,TRBJ1-5,TGTGCCAGCAGCCCGGACAGGGTAATCCAGCCCCAGCATTTT,CASSPDRVIQPQHF
TRBV21-1,NA,NA,TRBJ1-2,TGTGCCAGCAGCAAATTCGACAGGGAGTATAAGGGCTACACCTTC,CASSKFDREYKGYTF
TRBV27,many,TRBD1,TRBJ1-4,TGTGCCAGCAGGAGGACAGGGGCGTATGAAAAACTGTTTTTT,CASRRTGAYEKLFF
TRBV5-6,NA,NA,TRBJ1-2,TGTGCCAGCAGCTTGAGGGGTTCCTATGGCTACACCTTC,CASSLRGSYGYTF
TRBV3-1/TRBV3-2,NA,TRBD1,TRBJ1-4,TGTGCCAGCAGCCCAAGGACAGGAACCGAAAAACTGTTTTTT,CASSPRTGTEKLFF
TRBV28,NA,TRBD1,TRBJ1-5,TGTGCCAGCAGTTTGTTCCAGGGGGCGAATCAGCCCCAGCATTTT,CASSLFQGANQPQHF
TRBV6-5,NA,NA,TRBJ1-2,TGTGCCAGCAGTCTCGGGGAGTCTAACTATGGCTACACCTTC,CASSLGESNYGYTF
TRBV5-5,NA,TRBD2,TRBJ2-1,TGTGCCAGCAGCCGGCAGCCTGGCGGGGGGTCGGCTGAGCAGTTCTTC,CASSRQPGGGSAEQFF
TRBV27,NA,TRBD1,TRBJ2-3,TGTGCCAGCGCTCCAACCCCGACAGGGTGGAGAGATACGCAGTATTTT,CASAPTPTGWRDTQYF
TRBV2,NA,NA,TRBJ1-2,TGTGCCAGCAGTTTTTTGGGAGCCTATGGCTACACCTTC,CASSFLGAYGYTF
TRBV28,NA,TRBD1,TRBJ1-5,TGTGCCAGCAGTACCGCGGGACAGGCCCAGCCCCAGCATTTT,CASSTAGQAQPQHF
TRBV25-1,NA,NA,TRBJ1-3,TGTGCCAGCAGTGAATGGCCGGGGGACACCATATATTTT,CASSEWPGDTIYF
TRBV6-5,NA,TRBD1,TRBJ1-1,TGTGCCAGCAGACCTGGGACAGTTAACACTGAAGCTTTCTTT,CASRPGTVNTEAFF
TRBV5-8,NA,NA,TRBJ1-5,TGTGCCAGCAGCTTGGCGGGAGGGGTCGGACCCCAGCATTTT,CASSLAGGVGPQHF